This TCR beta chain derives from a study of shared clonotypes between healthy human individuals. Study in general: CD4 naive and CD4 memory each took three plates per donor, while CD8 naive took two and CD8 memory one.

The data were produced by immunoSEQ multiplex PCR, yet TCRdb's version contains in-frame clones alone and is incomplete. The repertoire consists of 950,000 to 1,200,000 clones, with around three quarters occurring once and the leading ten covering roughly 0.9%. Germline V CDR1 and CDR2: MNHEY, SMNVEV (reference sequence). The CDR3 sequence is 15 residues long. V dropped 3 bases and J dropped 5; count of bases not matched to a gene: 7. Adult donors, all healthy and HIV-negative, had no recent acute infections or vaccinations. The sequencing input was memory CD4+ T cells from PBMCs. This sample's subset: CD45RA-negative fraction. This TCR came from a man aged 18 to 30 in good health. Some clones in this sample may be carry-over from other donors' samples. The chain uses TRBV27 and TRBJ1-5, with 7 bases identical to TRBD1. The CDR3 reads CASSLKQGIYQPQHF. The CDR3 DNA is TGTGCCAGCAGTTTGAAACAGGGGATTTATCAGCCCCAGCATTTT.